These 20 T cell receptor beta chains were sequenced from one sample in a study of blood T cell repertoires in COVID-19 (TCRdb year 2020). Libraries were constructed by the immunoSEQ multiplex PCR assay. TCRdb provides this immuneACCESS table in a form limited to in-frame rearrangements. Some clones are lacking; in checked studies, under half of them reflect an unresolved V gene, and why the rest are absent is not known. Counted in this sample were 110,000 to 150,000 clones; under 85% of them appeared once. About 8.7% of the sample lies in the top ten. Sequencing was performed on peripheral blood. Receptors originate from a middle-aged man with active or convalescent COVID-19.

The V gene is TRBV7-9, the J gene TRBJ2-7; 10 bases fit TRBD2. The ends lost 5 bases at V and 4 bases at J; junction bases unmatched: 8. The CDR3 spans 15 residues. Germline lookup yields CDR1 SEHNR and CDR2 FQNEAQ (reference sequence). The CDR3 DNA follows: TGTGCCAGCAGCATGCCCGGGACTAGCGTGTACGAGCAGTACTTC. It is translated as CASSMPGTSVYEQYF.

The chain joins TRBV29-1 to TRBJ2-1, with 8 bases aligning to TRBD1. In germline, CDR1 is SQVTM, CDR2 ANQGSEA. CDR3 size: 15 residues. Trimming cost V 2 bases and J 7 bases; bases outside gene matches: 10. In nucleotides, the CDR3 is TGCAGCGTTGAAAAGGACGAGACAGGGGTGAATGAGCAGTTCTTC. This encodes CSVEKDETGVNEQFF.

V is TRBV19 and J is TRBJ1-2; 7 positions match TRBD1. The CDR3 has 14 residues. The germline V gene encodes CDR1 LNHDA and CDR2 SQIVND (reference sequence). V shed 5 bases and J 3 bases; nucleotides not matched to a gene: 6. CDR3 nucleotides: TGTGCCAGTAGTCGCCCCGACAGGGACTATGGCTACACCTTC. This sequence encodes CASSRPDRDYGYTF.

As DNA, the CDR3 is TGTGCCAGCAGCCAAGACGACAGGGGCGCCTATGGCTACACCTTC. This encodes CASSQDDRGAYGYTF. This chain uses TRBV4-2 with TRBJ1-2; 8 bases line up with TRBD1. Germline lookup yields CDR1 LGHNA and CDR2 YNFKEQ. With 0 bases clipped from V and 4 bases from J, the junction kept 4 bases outside the gene matches. The CDR3 extends over 15 amino acids.

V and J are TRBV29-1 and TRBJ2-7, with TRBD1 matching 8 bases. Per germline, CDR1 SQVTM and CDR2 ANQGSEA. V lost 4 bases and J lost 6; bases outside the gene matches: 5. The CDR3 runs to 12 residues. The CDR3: CSVARTGSEQYF. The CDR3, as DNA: TGCAGCGTTGCCCGGACAGGGAGCGAGCAGTACTTC.

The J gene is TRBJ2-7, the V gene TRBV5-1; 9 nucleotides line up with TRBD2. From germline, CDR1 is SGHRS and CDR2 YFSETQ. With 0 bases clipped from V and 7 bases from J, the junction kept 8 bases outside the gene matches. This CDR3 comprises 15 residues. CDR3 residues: CASSLVALAGEEQYF. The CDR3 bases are TGCGCCAGCAGCTTGGTTGCGTTAGCGGGAGAAGAGCAGTACTTC.

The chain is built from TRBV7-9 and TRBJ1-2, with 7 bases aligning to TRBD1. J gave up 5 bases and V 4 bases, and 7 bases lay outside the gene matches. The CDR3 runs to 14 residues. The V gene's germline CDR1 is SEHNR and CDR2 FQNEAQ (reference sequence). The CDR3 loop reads CASSSEGRGYGYTF. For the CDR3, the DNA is TGTGCCAGCAGCTCCGAGGGCAGGGGGTATGGCTACACCTTC.

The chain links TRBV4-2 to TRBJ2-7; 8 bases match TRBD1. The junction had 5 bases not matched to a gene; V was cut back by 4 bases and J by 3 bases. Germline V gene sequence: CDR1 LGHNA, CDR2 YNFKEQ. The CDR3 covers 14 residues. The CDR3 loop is CASSPRTGIYEQYF. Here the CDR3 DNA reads TGTGCCAGCAGCCCCCGGACAGGGATCTACGAGCAGTACTTC.

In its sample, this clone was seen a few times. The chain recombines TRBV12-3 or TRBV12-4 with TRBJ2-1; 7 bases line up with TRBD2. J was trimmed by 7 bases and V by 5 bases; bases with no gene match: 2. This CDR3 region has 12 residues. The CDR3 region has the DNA TGTGCCAGCAGTAATAGCGGGAATGAGCAGTTCTTC. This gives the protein CASSNSGNEQFF.

CDR3 protein: CATSAGDTIYF. The CDR3 DNA sequence: TGTGCCACCAGTGCAGGGGACACCATATATTTT. This sequence joins TRBV24-1 and TRBJ1-3, with TRBD1 as a possible D gene (6 bases). The germline V and J ends were trimmed by 5 bases and 8 bases, with 6 bases remaining between them. CDR3 length equals 11 residues. From germline, CDR1 is KGHDR and CDR2 SFDVKD.

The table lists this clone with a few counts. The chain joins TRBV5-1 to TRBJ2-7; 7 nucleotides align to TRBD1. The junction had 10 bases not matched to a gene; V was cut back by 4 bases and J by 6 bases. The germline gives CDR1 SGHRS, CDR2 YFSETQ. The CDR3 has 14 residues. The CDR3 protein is CASSGLDRVFEQYF. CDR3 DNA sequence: TGCGCCAGCAGCGGCCTTGACAGGGTCTTCGAGCAGTACTTC. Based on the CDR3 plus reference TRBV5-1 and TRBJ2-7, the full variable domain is KAGVTQTPRYLIKTRGQQVTLSCSPISGHRSVSWYQQTPGQGLQFLFEYFSETQRNKGNFPGRFSGRQFSNSRSEMNVSTLELGDSALYLCASSGLDRVFEQYFGPGTRLTVT.

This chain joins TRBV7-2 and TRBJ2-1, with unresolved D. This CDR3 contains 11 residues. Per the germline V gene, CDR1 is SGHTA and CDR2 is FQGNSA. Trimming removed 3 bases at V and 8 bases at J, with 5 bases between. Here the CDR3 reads CASSLRYEQFF. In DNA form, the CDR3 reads TGTGCCAGCAGCTTGAGATATGAGCAGTTCTTC.

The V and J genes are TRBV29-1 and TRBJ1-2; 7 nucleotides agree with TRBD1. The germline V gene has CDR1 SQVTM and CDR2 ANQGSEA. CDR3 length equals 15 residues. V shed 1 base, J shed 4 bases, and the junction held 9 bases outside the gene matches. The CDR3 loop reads CSVEVEKGAVYGYTF. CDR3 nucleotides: TGCAGCGTTGAAGTTGAAAAGGGGGCAGTCTATGGCTACACCTTC.

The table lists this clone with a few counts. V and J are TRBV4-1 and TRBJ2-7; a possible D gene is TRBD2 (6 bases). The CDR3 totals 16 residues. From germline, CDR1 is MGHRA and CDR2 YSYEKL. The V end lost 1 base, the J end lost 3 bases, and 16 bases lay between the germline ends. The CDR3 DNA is TGCGCCAGCAGCCAAGGGATAGCGGTCATTGGCTACGAGCAGTACTTC. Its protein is CASSQGIAVIGYEQYF.

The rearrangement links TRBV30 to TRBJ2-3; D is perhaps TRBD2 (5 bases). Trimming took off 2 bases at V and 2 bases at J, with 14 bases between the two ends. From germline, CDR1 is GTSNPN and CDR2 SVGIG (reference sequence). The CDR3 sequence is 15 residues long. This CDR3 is CAWSTLGVDTDTQYF. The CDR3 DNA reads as TGTGCCTGGAGTACCCTCGGGGTCGACACAGATACGCAGTATTTT. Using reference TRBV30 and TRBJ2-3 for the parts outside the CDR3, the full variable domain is SQTIHQWPATLVQPVGSPLSLECTVEGTSNPNLYWYRQAAGRGLQLLFYSVGIGQISSEVPQNLSASRPQDRQFILSSKKLLLSDSGFYLCAWSTLGVDTDTQYFGPGTRLTVL.

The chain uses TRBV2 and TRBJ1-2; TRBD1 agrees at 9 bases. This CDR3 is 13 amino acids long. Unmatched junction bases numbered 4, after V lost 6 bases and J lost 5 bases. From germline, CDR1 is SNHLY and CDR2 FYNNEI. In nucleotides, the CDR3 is TGTGCCAGCAGGCGGGACAGGGCTTATGGCTACACCTTC. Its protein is CASRRDRAYGYTF. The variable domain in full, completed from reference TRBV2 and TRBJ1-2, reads EPEVTQTPSHQVTQMGQEVILRCVPISNHLYFYWYRQILGQKVEFLVSFYNNEISEKSEIFDDQFSVERPDGSNFTLKIRSTKLEDSAMYFCASRRDRAYGYTFGSGTRLTVV.

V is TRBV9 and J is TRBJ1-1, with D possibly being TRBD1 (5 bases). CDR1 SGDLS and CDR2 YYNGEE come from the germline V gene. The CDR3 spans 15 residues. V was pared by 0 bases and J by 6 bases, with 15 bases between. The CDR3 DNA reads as TGTGCCAGCAGCGTAGGGGGGACTTCCCCATCTGAAGCTTTCTTT. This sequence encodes CASSVGGTSPSEAFF.

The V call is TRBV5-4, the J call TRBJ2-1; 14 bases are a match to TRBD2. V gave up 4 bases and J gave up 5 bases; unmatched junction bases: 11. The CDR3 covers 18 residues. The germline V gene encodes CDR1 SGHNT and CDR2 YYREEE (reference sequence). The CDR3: CASSPVPGLAGGHNEQFF. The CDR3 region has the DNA TGTGCCAGCAGCCCCGTTCCCGGACTAGCGGGAGGACACAATGAGCAGTTCTTC.

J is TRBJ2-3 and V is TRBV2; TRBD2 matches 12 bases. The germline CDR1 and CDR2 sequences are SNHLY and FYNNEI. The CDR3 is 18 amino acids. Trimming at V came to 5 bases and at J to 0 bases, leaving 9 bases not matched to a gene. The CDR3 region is CASSQQGGTSGSTDTQYF. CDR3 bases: TGTGCCAGCAGTCAGCAGGGTGGGACTAGCGGGAGCACAGATACGCAGTATTTT.

The CDR3 nucleotides read TGTGCCAGCAGCCAGAATTTCAGGGGCGATCAGCCCCAGCATTTT. Residues: CASSQNFRGDQPQHF. The J gene is TRBJ1-5, the V gene TRBV3-1 (or the pseudogene TRBV3-2), with a weak D call TRBD1 (6 bases). Trimming stripped 3 bases from V and 5 bases from J, with 14 bases between. Germline lookup yields CDR1 LGHDT and CDR2 YNNKEL (reference sequence). This CDR3 is built from 15 residues.